This TCR beta chain came from a study of cytomegalovirus exposure and HLA in healthy donors (dated by TCRdb to the late 2010s). With regard to the full study: In an earlier analysis of approximately 500 of the donors, 250 to 350 Gb of sequence data and 120 million or so unique TCR beta sequences from about 190 million T cells were reported. Among 398 genotyped donors of the cohort, an average of around 240,000 unique TCR beta nucleotide sequences were sequenced per donor, around 20% of them non-productive. Rather than drawing on any new phenotypic data, the later analysis identified candidate immune exposures from TCR beta sequences and the way those sequences occurred across donors. An early release that covered around 590 HLA-typed donors contained around 300 gigabases of sequencing data and about 93 million unique TCR sequences. In addition to the first cohort of approximately 650 subjects, a separate validation cohort of around 110 different subjects was used. Alongside the repertoire data, information on donor age, sex, ethnicity and CMV serostatus was compiled. About 5 DR-DQ haplotypes were handled as single units for association and clustering, since linkage in the cohort was strong. All discovery cohort repertoires had been generated on a single sequencing platform. The study was designed to test whether signatures of past pathogen exposure could be identified by cataloging public T cell receptors. A later genetic analysis used genome-wide SNP genotypes for 398 of the 666 donors, treating that subset as a discovery cohort. HLA typing included class I and class II loci at four-digit resolution. The genetic ancestry cluster associated with self-reported Caucasian donors included 65% to 90% of the 398 genotyped donors. A later analysis re-examined previously published TCR beta repertoires from 500 to 700 donors and added high-resolution HLA genotyping to investigate patterns of TCR occurrence. To decide whether each TCR beta V gene segment behaved as functional or pseudogenic, an earlier analysis of some 580 of the donors relied on high-throughput TCR beta sequencing. The study profiled the T cell repertoires of 666 subjects by immunosequencing and related them to cytomegalovirus serostatus. To predict cytomegalovirus infection status, the study combined high-throughput TCR immunosequencing, statistical association of individual TCRs with disease status, and machine learning. The number of donors typed differed by locus, with roughly 620-630 for A, B, C, DRB1 and DQB1, 522 for DQA1, some 570 for DPA1, and some 440 for DPB1.

Library generation was performed with the immunoSEQ multiplex PCR assay. For the multiplex PCR, a mixture combining 60 forward primers for TCR Vbeta segments and 13 reverse primers for TCR Jbeta segments was used. Amplification of the CDR3 region of rearranged TCR beta genes was performed with a multiplex PCR assay on genomic DNA. The Illumina HiSeq System was used to sequence the amplified TCR beta libraries as 87-base-pair reads. From the authors' description of their analysis: In a later analysis, 80 million or so unique TCR beta chains were counted across the roughly 670 repertoires, and approximately 11 million of these chains were shared by at least two donors. A nearest-neighbor algorithm error-corrected the raw reads and collapsed the reads into unique sequences, merging closely related sequences to remove PCR and sequencing errors. Alignment of CDR3 sequences to IMGT reference sequences was used to assign V, D and J gene segments. Each retained sequence needed at least a six-nucleotide match to both a V gene segment and a J gene segment. Rearrangements were classified as productive when the CDR3 lacked stop codons and remained in frame with V and J, and all other rearrangements were classified as non-productive. Following IMGT convention, CDR3 was defined as the stretch from the second conserved V-encoded cysteine up to the conserved J-encoded phenylalanine. In an earlier analysis of more than 550 of the donors, sequences lacking an unambiguous match to a single V gene segment were excluded. In an earlier analysis of roughly 600 of the donors, a V segment was called functional when productive rearrangements were above 56.7%, and segregating when the standard deviation between donors exceeded 5%. A statistical classification framework was built to diagnose cytomegalovirus status from the catalog of TCR beta chain sequences. In a later analysis, V and J genes were assigned by comparing TCR nucleotide sequences against IMGT/GENE-DB human TR gene sequences. Using the TCRdist pipeline, a later analysis assigned CDR3 sequences along with most-parsimonious VDJ recombination scenarios. A later analysis defined each TCR beta chain by its CDR3 amino acid sequence plus V-gene family, and excluded reads lacking a unique V-gene family. In a later analysis, around 650 highly shared, low-generation-probability nucleotide sequences were removed to address suspected cross-contamination and a sequencing artifact. In a later analysis, a clonal expansion index was calculated for each public chain from normalized within-repertoire ranks of inferred template counts. Generation probabilities in a later analysis came from a VDJ recombination model fitted to out-of-frame rearrangements, and those results were checked against IGoR. In a later analysis, hypergeometric tests were used to score TCR-TCR, TCR-HLA and TCR-CMV co-occurrence, with a repertoire-size bias correction applied to TCR pairs. To estimate false discovery rates, a later analysis permuted the HLA or CMV assignments 20 times. In a later analysis, co-occurring TCRs were grouped using DBSCAN, and TCRdist sequence similarity was added for clustering within HLA-allele-positive subsets. Repertoires with fewer than 30,000 or more than 120,000 public chains were left out of co-occurrence clustering, as were a handful of repertoires with anomalous nucleotide sharing. This is the immuneACCESS table as TCRdb keeps it, with only in-frame sequences that have V and J called. A part of the clones is gone; compared with another copy, unresolved V genes explain less than half, and the rest is unexplained. That table gives V, J and clone size, and the DNA gave D and trimming. Recorded for this sample are about 140,000 clones; roughly 80% of them occurred a single time. The top ten clones comprise approximately 1.1% of the sample.

There are 15 amino acids in the CDR3, from cysteine to phenylalanine inclusive. Just CDR3 DNA is preserved here, 45 bases in frame from base 1. Unmatched junction bases come to 8, with V trimmed by 6 bases and J by 4 bases. The germline V gene (reference sequence) specifies SGHNT as CDR1 and YYREEE as CDR2. The paper as a whole reports these results and caveats: A further reported finding was that TCR beta sequences accurately predicted the HLA-A and HLA-B alleles for most subjects in the first cohort. Because HLA typing was unavailable for some donors at each locus, only the typed subset was used in association tests. Roughly uniform sequencing depth across donors was assumed in presence/absence analyses, although this assumption may not hold. A cluster of highly shared sequence variants was judged likely to represent a technical artifact of the sequencing pipeline. In a later genetic analysis, a missense DCLRE1C variant was associated with V-gene and J-gene trimming of TCR beta chains, and the association was replicated in an independent cohort. According to a later analysis, TCR association rates differed among HLA loci, with DRB1 alleles showing the most associated TCRs and HLA-C alleles showing the fewest. In a later analysis, HLA-associated TCR beta chains were found to be more clonally expanded and to have lower generation probabilities than equally common non-associated chains. In an earlier analysis of 587 of the donors, most TCR beta V segments appeared in productive rearrangements about 87% or about 30% of the time, broadly matching IMGT annotations. Across donors, most TCR sequences were observed very rarely, whereas some public TCRs were present in many individuals. The study listed 164 TCR beta chains as associated with cytomegalovirus. Approximately 16 rarely observed V segments, including chromosome 9 orphons, were excluded from the earlier analysis of several hundred of the donors because counts were too low. The 87-base-pair reads could not distinguish some IMGT-functional V segments, including TRBV6-2 and TRBV6-3, so those segments were excluded. Three of the identified cytomegalovirus-associated TCR beta chains were confirmed in vitro to be specific for cytomegalovirus antigens. The classifier was reported to diagnose cytomegalovirus status with high specificity and sensitivity in both the original and validation cohorts. CMV serostatus was the only immune exposure information available for the cohort. In a later analysis, several top co-occurrence clusters were reported to appear linked to parvovirus B19, influenza, CMV and Epstein-Barr virus. Compared with the roughly 670-donor mean, donors in an Asian-associated ancestry cluster had fewer N-insertions in productive TCRs, according to a later genetic analysis. Assigning TCR associations to individual alleles was difficult when HLA alleles, especially DR and DQ, strongly co-occurred. The cohort was sequenced for TCR beta chains only, and without alpha or paired-chain data the features that could be detected were limited. Linkage disequilibrium might explain the correlated functional status among segregating V segments, but an unknown experimental factor could not be ruled out. The authors suggested that the approach could potentially be generalized to other disease states and immunological phenotypes. Specific HLA alleles were associated with 15,000 to 20,000 TCR beta sequences at a false discovery rate of 0.05 in a later analysis. Most CMV-associated TCR beta chains appeared to be HLA-restricted in a later analysis, and the HLA associations seemed to be driven largely by CMV exposure.

The cohort comprised fewer than 700 healthy bone marrow donors. Cohort members were all nominally healthy when sampled, although unrecorded immune exposures were likely present. The donor tested CMV seronegative, placing the donor among the approximately 360 seronegative members of the cohort. A peripheral blood sample was provided by each donor, and peripheral blood mononuclear cells were used for TCR beta sequencing. The Qiagen DNeasy Blood Extraction Kit was used to extract genomic DNA from the blood cell samples. With regard to this clone: This clone's antigen is unknown. No clone much larger than this one lies a single base away; base qualities are absent.

Rearrangement joined TRBV5-4 to TRBJ2-3; TRBD1 matches 10 bases in the middle. The TCR sequence derives from a female donor in good health and CMV-seronegative. Sequencing used PBMCs. The CDR3 protein: CASTRRDRGPDTQYF. The DNA is TGTGCCAGCACCCGGCGGGACAGGGGCCCAGATACGCAGTATTTT. Extended through the reference TRBV5-4 and TRBJ2-3 proteins, this CDR3 yields the full variable domain: ETGVTQSPTHLIKTRGQQVTLRCSSQSGHNTVSWYQQALGQGPQFIFQYYREEENGRGNFPPRFSGLQFPNYSSELNVNALELDDSALYLCASTRRDRGPDTQYFGPGTRLTVL.